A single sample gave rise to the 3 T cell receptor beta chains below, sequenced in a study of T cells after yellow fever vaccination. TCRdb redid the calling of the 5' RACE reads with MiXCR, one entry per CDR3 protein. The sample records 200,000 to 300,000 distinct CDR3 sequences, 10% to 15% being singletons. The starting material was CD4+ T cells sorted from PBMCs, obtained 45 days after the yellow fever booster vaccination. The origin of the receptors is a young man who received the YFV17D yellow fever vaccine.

This CDR3 is CASSQEMTGLVEQFF. CDR3 nucleotides: TGTGCCAGCAGCCAAGAAATGACAGGGTTGGTTGAGCAGTTCTTC. This chain uses TRBV7-2 with TRBJ2-1; 7 nucleotides align to TRBD1. Germline CDR1 and CDR2: SGHTA and FQGNSA. This CDR3 spans 15 amino acids. Unmatched junction bases numbered 13, after V lost 5 bases and J lost 9 bases.

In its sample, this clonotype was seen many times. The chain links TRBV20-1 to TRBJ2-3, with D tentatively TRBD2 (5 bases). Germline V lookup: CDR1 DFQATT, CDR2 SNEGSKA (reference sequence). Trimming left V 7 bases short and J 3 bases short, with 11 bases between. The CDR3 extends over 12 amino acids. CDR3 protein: CSVASGTDTQYF. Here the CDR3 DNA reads TGCAGTGTAGCGTCTGGGACAGATACGCAGTATTTT.

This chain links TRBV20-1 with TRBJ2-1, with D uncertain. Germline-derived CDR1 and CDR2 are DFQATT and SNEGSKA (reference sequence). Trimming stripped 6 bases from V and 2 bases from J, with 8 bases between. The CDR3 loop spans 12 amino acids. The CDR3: CSALSPYNEQFF. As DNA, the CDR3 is TGCAGTGCCCTTTCACCCTACAATGAGCAGTTCTTC.